This TCR beta chain was profiled in a study of shared clonotypes between healthy human individuals. Study background: Every donor yielded three CD4 naive, three CD4 memory, two CD8 naive and one CD8 memory plate.

For every subset, genomic DNA was evenly distributed across several immunoSEQ plates. TCRdb's table, derived via immunoSEQ multiplex PCR, lists solely in-frame clones and lacks some. The table lists under 2.5 million clones, about 90% of them singletons. The CDR3 loop spans 15 amino acids. Germline CDR1 is LNHNV and CDR2 is YYDKDF (reference sequence). The V end lost 7 bases, the J end lost 7 bases, and 20 bases lay between the germline ends. Whole-study results and caveats: Represented genetic and exposure-history diversity was restricted by having few donors. Rarefaction analysis demonstrated incomplete sorted-subset sequencing notwithstanding large depth.

Remarks on this clone: What it recognizes is unknown.

The material sequenced was naive CD4+ T cells from PBMCs. Subset here: CD45RA+ positively selected. V usage is TRBV15 and J usage is TRBJ1-5; D is perhaps TRBD1 (6 bases). This TCR came from a man younger than 35 in good health. Some clones in this sample may be carry-over from other donors' samples. CDR3 protein: CATKQGSIHVQPQHF. The CDR3 bases are TGTGCCACCAAACAGGGCTCAATACACGTGCAGCCCCAGCATTTT.